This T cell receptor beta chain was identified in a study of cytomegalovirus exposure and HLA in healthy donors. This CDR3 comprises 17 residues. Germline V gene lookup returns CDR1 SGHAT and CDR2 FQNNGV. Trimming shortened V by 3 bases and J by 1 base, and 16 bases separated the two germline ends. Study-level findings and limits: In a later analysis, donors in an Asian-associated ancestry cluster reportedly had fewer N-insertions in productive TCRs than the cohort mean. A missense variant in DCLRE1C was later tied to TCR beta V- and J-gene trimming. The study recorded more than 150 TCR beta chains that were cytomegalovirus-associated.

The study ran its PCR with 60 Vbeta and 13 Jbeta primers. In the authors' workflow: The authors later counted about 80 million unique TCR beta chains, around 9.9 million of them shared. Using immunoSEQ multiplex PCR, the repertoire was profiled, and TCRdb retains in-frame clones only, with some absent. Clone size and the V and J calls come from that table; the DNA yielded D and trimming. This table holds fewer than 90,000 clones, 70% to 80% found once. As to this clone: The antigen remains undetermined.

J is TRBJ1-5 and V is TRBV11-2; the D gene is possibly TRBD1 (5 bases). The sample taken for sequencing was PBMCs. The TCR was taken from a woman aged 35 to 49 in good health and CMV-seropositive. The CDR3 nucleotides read TGTGCCAGCAGCTTGGGTCGGGGGACCGGGAGCAATCAGCCCCAGCATTTT. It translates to CASSLGRGTGSNQPQHF.